Listed below are T cell receptor beta chains from one sample, sequenced in a study of shared clonotypes between healthy human individuals. Sequenced by immunoSEQ multiplex PCR; TCRdb stores in-frame clones only, minus some. The sample lists 1 million to 1.2 million clones, 77% occurring once. The sequenced sample was memory CD4+ T cells from PBMCs. All receptors come from a man between 18 and 35 years old in good health. Some clones in this sample may be carry-over from other donors' samples. CDR3s include the opening cysteine and the closing phenylalanine or tryptophan. Each record gives: V gene, J gene, clone size, D gene, CDR3 DNA, CDR3 protein. A D gene is named only where the DNA matches it firmly. Clone size is stated in some rows and not others, as once, few, many or a class when expanded.

>TRBV2|TRBJ1-2|.|.
TGTGCCAGCAGTGAGCAGGGCAGAGACTATGGCTACACCTTC
CASSEQGRDYGYTF
>TRBV5-6|TRBJ2-1|.|.
TGTGCCAGCAGCCCTGGCAGAGGGCCGAACGGTGAGCAGTTCTTC
CASSPGRGPNGEQFF
>TRBV19|TRBJ1-4|once|TRBD1
TGTGCCAGTAGTCCGGAGCGATACAGGGGAAAGTTTGAAAAACTGTTTTTT
CASSPERYRGKFEKLFF
>TRBV11-2|TRBJ2-7|.|.
TGTGCCAGCAGTTTAGGGGCCGGGACTTCGAACCGCGCGCAGTACTTC
CASSLGAGTSNRAQYF
>TRBV6-1|TRBJ2-7|.|.
TGTGCCAGCAGTGTGGAGCAGGGCAGCTCCTACGAGCAGTACTTC
CASSVEQGSSYEQYF
>TRBV18|TRBJ2-5|.|.
TGTGCCAGCTCACCATCAGTCCGGGGGGAGACCCAGTACTTC
CASSPSVRGETQYF
>TRBV4-1|TRBJ1-1|few|TRBD1
TGCGCCAGCAGCCTTCGGGACAGTTTTGGGGAAGCTTTCTTT
CASSLRDSFGEAFF
>TRBV14|TRBJ2-7|.|TRBD2
TGTGCCAGCAGCCAAAGTAGCGGGGCGAGCGAGCAGTACTTC
CASSQSSGASEQYF
>TRBV9|TRBJ2-3|.|TRBD2
TGTGCCAGCAGTGGCGGGGGTTCAGATACGCAGTATTTT
CASSGGGSDTQYF
>TRBV6-1|TRBJ1-2|few|TRBD1
TGTGCCAGCGGACAGGGCCATAACTATGGCTACACCTTC
CASGQGHNYGYTF
>TRBV30|TRBJ2-3|.|TRBD2
TGTGCCTGGATGAGCGGGAGGGCCCAGGATACGCAGTATTTT
CAWMSGRAQDTQYF
>TRBV29-1|TRBJ1-1|few|.
TGCAGCGTTGTGGGGTACACTGAAGCTTTCTTT
CSVVGYTEAFF
>TRBV7-9|TRBJ2-5|.|TRBD2
TGTGCCAGCAGCCTAGGACTAGCGGCACAAGAGACCCAGTACTTC
CASSLGLAAQETQYF
>TRBV19|TRBJ2-1|.|.
TGTGCCAGTAGTAGGGGCGTGGAACGACCCTACAATGAGCAGTTCTTC
CASSRGVERPYNEQFF
>TRBV28|TRBJ2-7|.|.
TGTGCCAGCAGGCGATCCGGGACAAGCGAGCAGTACTTC
CASRRSGTSEQYF
>TRBV20-1|TRBJ2-3|many|TRBD2
TGCAGCCTGGGGACTAGCTTGCAGTATTTT
CSLGTSLQYF
>TRBV5-1|TRBJ1-5|once|.
TGCGCCAGCAGCCCCGAAGGGGGAGTCGAACAGCCCCAGCATTTT
CASSPEGGVEQPQHF
>TRBV4-1|TRBJ2-2|.|.
TGCGCCAGCAGCCGAAAAACAGACAGGAACACCGGGGAGCTGTTTTTT
CASSRKTDRNTGELFF
>TRBV4-1|TRBJ1-1|.|.
TGCGCCAGCAGCTACAACCCCAACAGTAACACTGAAGCTTTCTTT
CASSYNPNSNTEAFF
>TRBV7-9|TRBJ2-5|.|.
TGTGCCAGCAGCCCCGATACGGGGACCCAGTACTTC
CASSPDTGTQYF
>TRBV4-1|TRBJ1-5|.|.
TGCGCCAGCAGCCAAGAAGGCGGGGGGGGTACGCCCCAGCATTTT
CASSQEGGGGTPQHF
>TRBV11-3|TRBJ2-2|.|.
TGTGCCAGCAGCCACCGGTGGGGCGGGGAGCTGTTTTTT
CASSHRWGGELFF
>TRBV27|TRBJ2-7|.|TRBD2
TGTGCCAGCAGATCAGCGGGAGCCGCCTACGAGCAGTACTTC
CASRSAGAAYEQYF
>TRBV4-1|TRBJ2-5|few|TRBD2
TGCGCCAGCAGCCAAGGGACTAGAAGTGAGACCCAGTACTTC
CASSQGTRSETQYF
>TRBV21-1|TRBJ1-1|few|.
TGTGCCAGCAGCAATGTCGGGGACACTGAAGCTTTCTTT
CASSNVGDTEAFF
>TRBV18|TRBJ2-4|.|.
TGTGCCAGCTCACCGGCACAGGGAGGCGGGAACATTCAGTACTTC
CASSPAQGGGNIQYF
>TRBV6-1|TRBJ2-2|.|.
TGTGCCAGCAGTGAATTATTTGGATACGTAGGGGAGCTGTTTTTT
CASSELFGYVGELFF
>TRBV7-3|TRBJ1-1|.|.
TGTGCCAGCAGCTCCCAACCCCCGAATCACGGCACTGAAGCTTTCTTT
CASSSQPPNHGTEAFF
>TRBV11-1|TRBJ2-3|.|.
TGTGCCAGCAGCTTAGAACTGGCAGCATGGACAGATACGCAGTATTTT
CASSLELAAWTDTQYF
>TRBV15|TRBJ2-5|.|.
TGTGCCACCAGCAGGGACATAAGAGAGACCCAGTACTTC
CATSRDIRETQYF
>TRBV19|TRBJ2-7|.|TRBD2
TGTGCCAGTAGCCGACTAGCGTCTAGCTCCTACGAGCAGTACTTC
CASSRLASSSYEQYF
>TRBV28|TRBJ2-1|.|.
TGTGCCAGCAGTTTATGGAGGGACTTGATGGGGTACAATGAGCAGTTCTTC
CASSLWRDLMGYNEQFF
>TRBV5-1|TRBJ2-3|.|.
TGCGCCAGCAGCTTTGGATCCAGCGTCGCAGATACGCAGTATTTT
CASSFGSSVADTQYF
>TRBV27|TRBJ2-3|.|.
TGTGCCAGCAGTTTCCAGGGGGGAAGCACAGATACGCAGTATTTT
CASSFQGGSTDTQYF
>TRBV21-1|TRBJ2-5|.|.
TGTGCCAGCAGCATAGACAGCTTGGGTCAAGAGACCCAGTACTTC
CASSIDSLGQETQYF